This TCR beta chain was retrieved from a study of blood T cell repertoires in COVID-19. Data came from immunoSEQ multiplex PCR; TCRdb stores just in-frame clones and leaves some out. The table lists 85,000 to 90,000 clones, 85% to 90% of them singletons. Germline V gene data show CDR1 as LNHDA and CDR2 as SQIVND (reference sequence). The germline V and J ends were trimmed by 5 bases and 10 bases, with 9 bases remaining between them. The CDR3 length is 11 residues. This chain connects TRBV19 to TRBJ2-1, with a weak D call TRBD2 (5 bases). The TCR sequence derives from a human donor in a cohort sampled during active COVID-19. Material: peripheral blood. Written as DNA, the CDR3 is TGTGCCAGTAGTCTATGGAGGGAGCAGTTCTTC. Its protein product is CASSLWREQFF.